This T cell receptor (beta chain) was recorded in a study of blood T cell repertoires in COVID-19. Sequencing used immunoSEQ multiplex PCR; TCRdb keeps in-frame clones, though not all of them. The table has 310,000 or so clones, roughly 90% seen once. Sequencing used PBMCs or T cells enriched from blood (not recorded which). This clonotype originated in a woman aged 18-29 years who had recovered from COVID-19.

CDR3 DNA: TGTGCCAGCAGCCCCCGGACAGGGATGAAAAACACTGAAGCTTTCTTT. As protein: CASSPRTGMKNTEAFF. This sequence joins TRBV7-2 and TRBJ1-1; 8 bases match TRBD1. The junction had 10 bases not matched to a gene; V was cut back by 5 bases and J by 2 bases. The length of the CDR3 is 16 residues. CDR1 SGHTA and CDR2 FQGNSA come from the germline V gene. The complete variable domain, with remaining parts taken from reference TRBV7-2 and TRBJ1-1, reads GAGVSQSPSNKVTEKGKDVELRCDPISGHTALYWYRQSLGQGLEFLIYFQGNSAPDKSGLPSDRFSAERTGGSVSTLTIQRTQQEDSAVYLCASSPRTGMKNTEAFFGQGTRLTVV.